The present TCR beta chain was sequenced within a study of blood T cell repertoires in COVID-19. The CDR3 sequence is 16 residues long. Germline V gene sequence: CDR1 SEHNR, CDR2 FQNEAQ (reference sequence). V lost 7 bases and J 1 base, leaving 19 bases between the germline ends. Assay: immunoSEQ multiplex PCR; the TCRdb copy retains only in-frame clones and omits some. The sample consists of over 250,000 clones, approximately 86% of them appearing once. Recruitment covered about 26 US areas and drew participants whose ages spanned 18 to 89 years. Self-reported history from a screening survey and questionnaire set each donor's cohort. Cohort 3 recovered donors had two negative PCRs, clearance, or symptom resolution.

This rearrangement joins TRBV7-9 to TRBJ1-1, with TRBD1 as a possible D gene (6 bases). Sequencing was carried out using PBMCs or T cells enriched from blood (not recorded which). This TCR was sampled from a young woman who had recovered from COVID-19. This CDR3 reads CASTDSDSRKNTEAFF. Here the CDR3 DNA reads TGTGCCAGCACCGATTCGGACAGCCGGAAGAACACTGAAGCTTTCTTT.